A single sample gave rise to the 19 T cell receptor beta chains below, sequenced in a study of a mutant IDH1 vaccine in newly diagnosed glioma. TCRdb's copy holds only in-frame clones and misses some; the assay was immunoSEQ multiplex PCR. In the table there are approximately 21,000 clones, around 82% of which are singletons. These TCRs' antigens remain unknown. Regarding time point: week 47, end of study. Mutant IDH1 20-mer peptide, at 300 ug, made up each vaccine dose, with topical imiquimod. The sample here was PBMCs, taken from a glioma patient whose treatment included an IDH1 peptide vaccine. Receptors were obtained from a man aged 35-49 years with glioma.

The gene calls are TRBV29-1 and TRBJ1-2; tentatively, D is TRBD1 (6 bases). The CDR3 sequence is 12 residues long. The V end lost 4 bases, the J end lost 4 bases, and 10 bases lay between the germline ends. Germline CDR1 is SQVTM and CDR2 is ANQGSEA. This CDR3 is CSVGRGGYGYTF. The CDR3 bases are TGCAGCGTTGGCAGGGGCGGCTATGGCTACACCTTC.

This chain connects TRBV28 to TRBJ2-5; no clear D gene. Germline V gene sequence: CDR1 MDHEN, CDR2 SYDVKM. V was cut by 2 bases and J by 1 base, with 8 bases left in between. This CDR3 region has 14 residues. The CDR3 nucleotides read TGTGCCAGCAGTTTACCTGTTACCCAAGAGACCCAGTACTTC. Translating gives CASSLPVTQETQYF.

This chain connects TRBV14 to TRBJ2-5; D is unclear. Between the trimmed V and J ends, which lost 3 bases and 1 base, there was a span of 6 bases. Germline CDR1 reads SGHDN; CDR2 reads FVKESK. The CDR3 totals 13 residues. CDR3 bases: TGTGCCAGCAGCCACTTCCGCCAAGAGACCCAGTACTTC. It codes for CASSHFRQETQYF. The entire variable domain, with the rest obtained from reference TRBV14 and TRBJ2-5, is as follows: EAGVTQFPSHSVIEKGQTVTLRCDPISGHDNLYWYRRVMGKEIKFLLHFVKESKQDESGMPNNRFLAERTGGTYSTLKVQPAELEDSGVYFCASSHFRQETQYFGPGTRLLVL.

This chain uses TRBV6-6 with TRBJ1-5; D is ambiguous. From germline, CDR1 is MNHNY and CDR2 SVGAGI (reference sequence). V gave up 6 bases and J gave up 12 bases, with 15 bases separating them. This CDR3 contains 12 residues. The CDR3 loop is CASSPDVYGQHF. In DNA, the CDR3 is TGTGCCAGCAGCCCCGACGTTTACGGCCAGCATTTT.

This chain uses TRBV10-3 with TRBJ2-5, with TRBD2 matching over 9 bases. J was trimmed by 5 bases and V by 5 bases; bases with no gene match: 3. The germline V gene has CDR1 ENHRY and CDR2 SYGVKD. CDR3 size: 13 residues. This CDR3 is CAISIAGAETQYF. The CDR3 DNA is TGTGCCATCAGTATAGCGGGGGCGGAGACCCAGTACTTC.

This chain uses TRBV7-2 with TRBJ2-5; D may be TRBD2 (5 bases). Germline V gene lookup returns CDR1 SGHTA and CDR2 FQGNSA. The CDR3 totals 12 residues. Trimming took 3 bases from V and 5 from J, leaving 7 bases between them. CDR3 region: CASSFTGETQYF. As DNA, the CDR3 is TGTGCCAGCAGCTTTACGGGGGAGACCCAGTACTTC.

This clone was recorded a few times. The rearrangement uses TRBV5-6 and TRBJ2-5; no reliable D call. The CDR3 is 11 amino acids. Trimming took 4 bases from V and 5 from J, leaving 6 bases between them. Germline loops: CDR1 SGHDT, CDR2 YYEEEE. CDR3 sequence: CASSLQETQYF. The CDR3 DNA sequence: TGTGCCAGCAGCCTCCAGGAGACCCAGTACTTC.

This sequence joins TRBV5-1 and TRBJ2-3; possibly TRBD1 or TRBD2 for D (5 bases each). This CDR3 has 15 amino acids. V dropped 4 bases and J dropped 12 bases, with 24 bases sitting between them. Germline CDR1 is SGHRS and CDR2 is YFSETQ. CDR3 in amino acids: CASSGGGAGSPSQYF. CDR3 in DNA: TGCGCCAGCAGCGGGGGTGGAGCCGGGTCTCCCAGTCAGTATTTT.

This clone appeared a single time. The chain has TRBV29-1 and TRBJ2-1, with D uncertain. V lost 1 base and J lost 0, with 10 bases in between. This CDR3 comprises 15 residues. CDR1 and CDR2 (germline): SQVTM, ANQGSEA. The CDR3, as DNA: TGCAGCGTTGAAGGGCTAGAGAGCTCCTACAATGAGCAGTTCTTC. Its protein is CSVEGLESSYNEQFF.

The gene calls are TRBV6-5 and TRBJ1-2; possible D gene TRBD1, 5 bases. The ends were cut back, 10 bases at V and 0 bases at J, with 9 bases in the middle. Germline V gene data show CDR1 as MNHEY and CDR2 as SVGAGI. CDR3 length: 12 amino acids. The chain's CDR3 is CATRQTNYGYTF. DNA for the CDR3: TGTGCCACCAGACAGACTAACTATGGCTACACCTTC.

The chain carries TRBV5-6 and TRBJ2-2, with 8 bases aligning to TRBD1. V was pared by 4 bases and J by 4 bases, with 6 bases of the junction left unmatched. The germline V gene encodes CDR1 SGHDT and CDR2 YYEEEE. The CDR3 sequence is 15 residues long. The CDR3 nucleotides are TGTGCCAGCAGCCTGACAGGGGTGGGCACCGGGGAGCTGTTTTTT. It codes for CASSLTGVGTGELFF.

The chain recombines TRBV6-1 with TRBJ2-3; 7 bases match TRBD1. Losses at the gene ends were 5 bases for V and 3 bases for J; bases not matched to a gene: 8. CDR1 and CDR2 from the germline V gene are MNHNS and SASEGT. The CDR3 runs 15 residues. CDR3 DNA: TGTGCCAGCAGTCCCCATCGACAGGGTACAGATACGCAGTATTTT. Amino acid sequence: CASSPHRQGTDTQYF.

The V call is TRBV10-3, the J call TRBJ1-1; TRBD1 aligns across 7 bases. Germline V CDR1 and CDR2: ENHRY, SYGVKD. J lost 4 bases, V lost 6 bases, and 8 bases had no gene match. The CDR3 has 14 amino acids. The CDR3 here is CAISETGLGTEAFF. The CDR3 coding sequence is TGTGCCATCAGCGAGACAGGGTTGGGCACTGAAGCTTTCTTT.

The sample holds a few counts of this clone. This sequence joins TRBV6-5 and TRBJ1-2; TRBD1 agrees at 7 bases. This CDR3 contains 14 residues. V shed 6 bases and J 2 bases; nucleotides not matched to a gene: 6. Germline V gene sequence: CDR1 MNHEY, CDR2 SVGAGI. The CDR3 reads CASRRIQGNYGYTF. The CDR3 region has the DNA TGTGCCAGCAGACGCATACAGGGGAACTATGGCTACACCTTC.

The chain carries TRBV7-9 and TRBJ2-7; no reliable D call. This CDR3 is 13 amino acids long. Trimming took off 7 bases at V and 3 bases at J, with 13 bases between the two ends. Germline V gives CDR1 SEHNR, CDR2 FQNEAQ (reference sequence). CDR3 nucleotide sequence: TGTGCCAGCAACCTCCTCGTGAACTACGAGCAGTACTTC. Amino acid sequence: CASNLLVNYEQYF.

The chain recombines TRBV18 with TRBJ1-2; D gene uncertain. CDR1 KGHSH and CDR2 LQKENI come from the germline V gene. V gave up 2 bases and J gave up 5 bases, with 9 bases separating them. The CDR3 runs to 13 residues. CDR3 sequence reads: CASSPSTEYGYTF. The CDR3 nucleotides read TGTGCCAGCTCACCAAGTACGGAATATGGCTACACCTTC.

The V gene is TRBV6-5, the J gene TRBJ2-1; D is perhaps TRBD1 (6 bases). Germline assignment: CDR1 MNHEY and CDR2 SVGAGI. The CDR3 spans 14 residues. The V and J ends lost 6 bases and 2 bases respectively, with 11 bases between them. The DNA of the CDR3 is TGTGCCAGCAGGGGGCAGGGGCCCTACAATGAGCAGTTCTTC. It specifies CASRGQGPYNEQFF.

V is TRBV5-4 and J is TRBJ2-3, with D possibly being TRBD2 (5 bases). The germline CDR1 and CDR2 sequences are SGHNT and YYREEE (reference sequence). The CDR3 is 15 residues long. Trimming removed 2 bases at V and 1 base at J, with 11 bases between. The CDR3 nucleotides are TGTGCCAGCAGCTTTATAGGTAGCGGCACAGATACGCAGTATTTT. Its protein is CASSFIGSGTDTQYF.

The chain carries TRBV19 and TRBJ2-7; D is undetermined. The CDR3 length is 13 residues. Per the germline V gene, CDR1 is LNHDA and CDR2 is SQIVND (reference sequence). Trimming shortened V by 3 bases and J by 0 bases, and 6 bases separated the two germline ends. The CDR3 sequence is CASSISASYEQYF. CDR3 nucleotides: TGTGCCAGTAGTATTAGTGCCTCCTACGAGCAGTACTTC.